These T cell receptor beta chains were read from a single sample in a study of T cell repertoires in cytomegalovirus infection. TCRdb analysed the reads with MiXCR anew, one entry per CDR3 protein. The profile shows approximately 910,000 distinct CDR3 sequences, 31% of them singletons. Their target antigens are unknown. This specimen was cultured CD8+ T cells from PBMCs, taken from culture after CMV antigen stimulation. Receptors originate from a human donor in good health (CMV status not recorded). Some clones in this sample may be carry-over from other donors' samples. Each CDR3 is given with its conserved first and last residue. D genes are given only for firm matches. Clone size is not always given. Where it is, it says once, few, many or a class for expanded clones.

DNA: TGTGCCAGCAGTCTGGGGAGATTTACAGATACGCAGTATTTT; CDR3: CASSLGRFTDTQYF; D: .; size: few; V: TRBV5-8; J: TRBJ2-3
DNA: TGTGCCACCAGTGACCCCCGCACCTATGGCTACACCTTC; CDR3: CATSDPRTYGYTF; D: .; size: .; V: TRBV24-1; J: TRBJ1-2
DNA: TGTGCCAGCTACCCTGGTTTATCCGGGACAGGGTATTTTTTAGTGAACACTGAAGCTTTCTTT; CDR3: CASYPGLSGTGYFLVNTEAFF; D: TRBD1; size: few; V: TRBV7-9; J: TRBJ1-1
DNA: TGTGCGTCAGGACTACCTGGGGATGGCTACACCTTC; CDR3: CASGLPGDGYTF; D: .; size: .; V: TRBV19; J: TRBJ1-2
DNA: TGTGCTAGCAGTATACAGTATTCGAACACCGGGGAGCTGTTTTTT; CDR3: CASSIQYSNTGELFF; D: .; size: .; V: TRBV7-7; J: TRBJ2-2
DNA: TGTGCCAGTAGTATAGGAGGCTCCTATAATTCACCCCTCCACTTT; CDR3: CASSIGGSYNSPLHF; D: .; size: .; V: TRBV19; J: TRBJ1-6
DNA: TGTGCCAGCAGCCCAGCCGACCCCGGAGGCGATGGGATGGCCAAAAACATTCAGTACTTC; CDR3: CASSPADPGGDGMAKNIQYF; D: .; size: few; V: TRBV7-9; J: TRBJ2-4
DNA: TGTGCCAGCAGTCCCGAAGGGGACTATCTTTACAATGAGCAGTTCTTC; CDR3: CASSPEGDYLYNEQFF; D: TRBD2; size: many; V: TRBV12-3/TRBV12-4; J: TRBJ2-1
DNA: TGTGCCAGCAGTTACCCGGGACACGTCGATTCACCCCTCCACTTT; CDR3: CASSYPGHVDSPLHF; D: .; size: few; V: TRBV6-2/TRBV6-3; J: TRBJ1-6
DNA: TGTGCCAGCAGAAAAGACAGAGGAAAGGACACTGAAGCTTTCTTT; CDR3: CASRKDRGKDTEAFF; D: .; size: .; V: TRBV12-3/TRBV12-4; J: TRBJ1-1
DNA: TGTGCCAGCAGCTTAGACGGGACAGGGATTGGGTATGGCTACACCTTC; CDR3: CASSLDGTGIGYGYTF; D: TRBD1; size: few; V: TRBV7-2; J: TRBJ1-2
DNA: TGTGCCAGCAGTTTACCTCAGGGTCCCTACAATGAGCAGTTCTTC; CDR3: CASSLPQGPYNEQFF; D: .; size: many; V: TRBV27; J: TRBJ2-1
DNA: TGTGCCAGCAGTTTAGCTGGGATGAGTGGCTACACCTTC; CDR3: CASSLAGMSGYTF; D: .; size: .; V: TRBV27; J: TRBJ1-2
DNA: TGTGCCAGCAGCTCAAACAGGGAGAACTCCGCTGGAAACACCATATATTTT; CDR3: CASSSNRENSAGNTIYF; D: .; size: .; V: TRBV9; J: TRBJ1-3
DNA: TGTGCCAGCTCACCAACGGCTAGCGGCCACAATGAGCAGTTCTTC; CDR3: CASSPTASGHNEQFF; D: TRBD2; size: few; V: TRBV18; J: TRBJ2-1
DNA: TGTGCCAGCAAACAACAGGGGAACACTGAAGCTTTCTTT; CDR3: CASKQQGNTEAFF; D: .; size: few; V: TRBV6-6; J: TRBJ1-1
DNA: TGTGCCAGCAGTGGGGAACTAGCGGGGGCATCCTACAATGAGCAGTTCTTC; CDR3: CASSGELAGASYNEQFF; D: TRBD2; size: .; V: TRBV7-2; J: TRBJ2-1
DNA: TGTGCCAGCAGTGAGCCGTGGGAGGCTTTCTTT; CDR3: CASSEPWEAFF; D: .; size: once; V: TRBV2; J: TRBJ1-1
DNA: TGTGCCAGCAGTTTTTCCTCAGGGTCGGAAGGAAGCAACCTGAACACTGAAGCTTTCTTT; CDR3: CASSFSSGSEGSNLNTEAFF; D: .; size: many; V: TRBV12-3/TRBV12-4; J: TRBJ1-1
DNA: TGCGCCAGCAGCCAAAGATCGATGTACAATGAGCAGTTCTTC; CDR3: CASSQRSMYNEQFF; D: .; size: .; V: TRBV4-3; J: TRBJ2-1
DNA: TGTGCCAGCAGTGTCACAAGGGAAAGTGGGGCCAACGTCCTGACTTTC; CDR3: CASSVTRESGANVLTF; D: .; size: once; V: TRBV25-1; J: TRBJ2-6
DNA: TGTGCCAGCAGTGAAAATGGGGGGGCCGGGAATCAGCCCCAGCATTTT; CDR3: CASSENGGAGNQPQHF; D: .; size: few; V: TRBV2; J: TRBJ1-5
DNA: TGTGCCAGCAGTCCGACTAGCGACACAACAGATACGCAGTATTTT; CDR3: CASSPTSDTTDTQYF; D: TRBD2; size: .; V: TRBV6-1; J: TRBJ2-3
DNA: TGTGCCAGCAGTTTTGGCAGGGGCATTCAGTACTTC; CDR3: CASSFGRGIQYF; D: .; size: few; V: TRBV12-3/TRBV12-4; J: TRBJ2-4
DNA: TGTGCCAGTAGTATAGGTGGGAACAACTATGGCTACACCTTC; CDR3: CASSIGGNNYGYTF; D: .; size: .; V: TRBV19; J: TRBJ1-2
DNA: TGTGCCAGCAGTGAATGGGGGACAGGGACCTACGAGCAGTACTTC; CDR3: CASSEWGTGTYEQYF; D: TRBD1; size: few; V: TRBV6-1; J: TRBJ2-7
DNA: TGTGCCAGCAGGGGGGGGGACGGACGTAACTATGGCTACACCTTC; CDR3: CASRGGDGRNYGYTF; D: .; size: .; V: TRBV12-3/TRBV12-4; J: TRBJ1-2
DNA: TGTGCCAGCAGTGAAGCGCGCTGGGCGCAGGGCGGCGATGAGCAGTTCTTC; CDR3: CASSEARWAQGGDEQFF; D: .; size: few; V: TRBV6-1; J: TRBJ2-1